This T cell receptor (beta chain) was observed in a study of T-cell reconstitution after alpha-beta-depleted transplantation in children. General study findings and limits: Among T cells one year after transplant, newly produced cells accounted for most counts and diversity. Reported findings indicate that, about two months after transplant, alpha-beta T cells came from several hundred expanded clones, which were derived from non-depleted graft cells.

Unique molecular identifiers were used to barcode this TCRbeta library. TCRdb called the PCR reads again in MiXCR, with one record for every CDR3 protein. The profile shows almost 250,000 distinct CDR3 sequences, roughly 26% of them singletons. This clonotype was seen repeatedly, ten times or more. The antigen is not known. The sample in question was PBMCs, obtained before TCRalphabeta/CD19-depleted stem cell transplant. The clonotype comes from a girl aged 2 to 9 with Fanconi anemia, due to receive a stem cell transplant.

DNA of the CDR3: TGTGCCAGCAGCCCGGTTAACGCTTACAATGAGCAGTTCTTC. This translates into CASSPVNAYNEQFF. The chain couples TRBV12-3 or TRBV12-4 to TRBJ2-1; no clear D. V was trimmed by 6 bases and J by 4 bases, leaving 13 bases between them. This CDR3 comprises 14 residues.